Presented here are 32 T cell receptor beta chains from one specimen sequenced in a study of blood T cell repertoires in COVID-19. Here immunoSEQ multiplex PCR was the method, and the copy in TCRdb shows in-frame clones only, minus some. Among under 200,000 clones listed, about 86% were seen once. The sample consisted of peripheral blood. These receptors were obtained from a human donor with acute or convalescent COVID-19. The donor label of this sample is uncertain.

The CDR3 region is CASSPSSRQAWIGLFF. The CDR3 coding sequence is TGTGCCAGCAGCCCAAGTTCGCGACAGGCTTGGATCGGGCTGTTTTTT. The chain employs TRBV4-2 and TRBJ1-4; tentative D call: TRBD1 (6 bases). Trimming left V 4 bases short and J 14 bases short, with 26 bases between. This CDR3 comprises 16 residues. Per germline, CDR1 LGHNA and CDR2 YNFKEQ.

CDR3 DNA: TGTGCCAGCAGCGGAATAGTCCGCTCCTACAATGAGCAGTTCTTC. It encodes CASSGIVRSYNEQFF. This chain links TRBV9 with TRBJ2-1; D not certain. The CDR3 length is 15 residues. V was pared by 3 bases and J by 0 bases, with 10 bases between. The V gene's germline CDR1 is SGDLS and CDR2 YYNGEE.

The CDR3 DNA sequence: TGTGCCAGCAGCCTCTCCGACGACAGTACCTACGAGCAGTACTTC. This sequence encodes CASSLSDDSTYEQYF. V and J are TRBV3-1 (or the pseudogene TRBV3-2) and TRBJ2-7, with a weak D call TRBD1 (5 bases). V lost 4 bases, J lost 2 bases, and 15 bases lay in between. Per the germline V gene, CDR1 is LGHDT and CDR2 is YNNKEL (reference sequence). The CDR3 totals 15 residues.

V and J are TRBV5-8 and TRBJ2-7; 8 bases fit TRBD2. This CDR3 contains 15 residues. The trim removed 6 bases at V and 6 bases at J, leaving 14 bases unmatched. Germline V lookup: CDR1 SGHTS, CDR2 YDEGEE. The CDR3 DNA sequence: TGTGCCAGCAAGCGGCCGGGAGGGAGGGTCTTCGAGCAGTACTTC. Translated, it gives CASKRPGGRVFEQYF.

This clone showed up just once. The gene calls are TRBV12-3 or TRBV12-4 and TRBJ2-2; D unresolved. Trimming took off 6 bases at V and 5 bases at J, with 10 bases between the two ends. CDR3 size: 13 residues. This chain's CDR3 is CASRNVRTGELFF. DNA of the CDR3: TGTGCCAGCAGAAACGTTCGGACCGGGGAGCTGTTTTTT.

The chain combines TRBV28 with TRBJ1-1, with TRBD1 matching 7 bases. V gave up 5 bases and J gave up 3 bases; unmatched junction bases: 9. Germline V gives CDR1 MDHEN, CDR2 SYDVKM. The CDR3 has 15 amino acids. CDR3 coding DNA: TGTGCCAGCAGTCCCCAGGGGGAGATGGACACTGAAGCTTTCTTT. The encoded protein is CASSPQGEMDTEAFF.

This clone came up once. In DNA form, the CDR3 reads TGTGCCAGCAGTGACCCGAACCGCCCGGGACTAGCGGGAGGGGGGGCTAGCACAGATACGCAGTATTTT. This sequence encodes CASSDPNRPGLAGGGASTDTQYF. The chain uses TRBV6-4 and TRBJ2-3; the match to TRBD2 covers 16 bases. Trimming cost V 2 bases and J 0 bases; bases outside gene matches: 17. CDR3 size: 23 residues. The germline V gene has CDR1 MRHNA and CDR2 SNTAGT.

The chain has TRBV21-1 and TRBJ2-3; the table's D call, TRBD2, has no DNA check behind it. TRBV21-1 is annotated as a pseudogene. This CDR3 is 16 amino acids long. The CDR3 coding sequence is TGTGCCAGCAGCAAATTGGCCGGGAGGTCTACAGATACGCAGTATTTT. Protein product: CASSKLAGRSTDTQYF.

This chain joins TRBV15 and TRBJ1-2; D is perhaps TRBD1 (5 bases). The V end lost 0 bases, the J end lost 8 bases, and 16 bases lay between the germline ends. The CDR3 is 15 amino acids. The germline CDR1 and CDR2 sequences are LNHNV and YYDKDF (reference sequence). CDR3 loop: CATSRDRGEGGGYTF. The CDR3 DNA reads as TGTGCCACCAGCAGAGATAGAGGGGAGGGAGGCGGCTACACCTTC.

This clone was seen a single time. This chain connects TRBV7-9 to TRBJ1-2; unclear D gene. The ends were cut back, 4 bases at V and 8 bases at J, with 11 bases in the middle. The germline V gene encodes CDR1 SEHNR and CDR2 FQNEAQ (reference sequence). The CDR3 spans 12 residues. The CDR3 here is CASSSGGQGYTF. The CDR3, as DNA: TGTGCCAGCAGCTCCGGAGGGCAGGGCTACACCTTC.

The chain recombines TRBV15 with TRBJ2-3; 13 nucleotides line up with TRBD2. Per the germline V gene, CDR1 is LNHNV and CDR2 is YYDKDF (reference sequence). V lost 1 base to trimming and J lost 0 bases; unmatched junction nucleotides: 7. This CDR3 is 19 amino acids long. CDR3 DNA: TGTGCCACCAGCAGAGCCGGGACTAGCGGGGCCTTTAGCACAGATACGCAGTATTTT. This sequence encodes CATSRAGTSGAFSTDTQYF.

The J gene is TRBJ1-3, the V gene TRBV2, with D hard to call. Looked up from germline, CDR1 is SNHLY and CDR2 is FYNNEI. Trimming pared 3 bases from V and 4 bases from J, leaving 10 bases between. CDR3 size: 14 residues. The CDR3 DNA sequence: TGTGCCAGCAGTGAGGCAAACCCGGGAAACACCATATATTTT. This encodes CASSEANPGNTIYF.

This chain joins TRBV5-1 and TRBJ1-6; D unclear. The V gene lost 0 bases and the J gene lost 5 bases, with 9 bases spanning the gap. Per the germline V gene, CDR1 is SGHRS and CDR2 is YFSETQ. The CDR3 sequence is 15 residues long. The CDR3 DNA reads TGCGCCAGCAGCTTGGTGGGCAATAATAATTCACCCCTCCACTTT. The encoded protein is CASSLVGNNNSPLHF.

This chain connects TRBV19 to TRBJ1-1; possible D gene TRBD1, 6 bases. This CDR3 is built from 12 residues. V was clipped by 5 bases and J by 10 bases, with 14 bases between them. Per the germline V gene, CDR1 is LNHDA and CDR2 is SQIVND (reference sequence). The CDR3 spells CASSPSGERAFF. Here the CDR3 DNA reads TGTGCCAGTAGTCCCTCAGGGGAACGAGCTTTCTTT.

This clone was seen a single time. This sequence joins TRBV7-3 and TRBJ2-7; the match to TRBD2 covers 9 bases. From germline, CDR1 is SGHTA and CDR2 FQGTGA. This CDR3 is built from 15 residues. Germline trimming cut 2 bases from V and 7 bases from J; bases unmatched to any gene: 9. Here the CDR3 DNA reads TGTGCCAGCAGCTTAGGGGTAGCGGGAGTTCGGGAGCAGTACTTC. Translation: CASSLGVAGVREQYF.

The V call is TRBV7-2, the J call TRBJ2-5, with 7 bases that match TRBD2. Germline CDR1 is SGHTA and CDR2 is FQGNSA. Germline trimming cut 1 base from V and 5 bases from J; bases unmatched to any gene: 4. This CDR3 spans 14 amino acids. Written as DNA, the CDR3 is TGTGCCAGCAGCTTAGGCGGGAGCGGGGAGACCCAGTACTTC. Amino acid sequence: CASSLGGSGETQYF.

The V and J genes are TRBV3-1 (or the pseudogene TRBV3-2) and TRBJ1-4; D unresolved. Germline lookup yields CDR1 LGHDT and CDR2 YNNKEL (reference sequence). Trimming removed 6 bases at V and 7 bases at J, with 15 bases between. The CDR3 spans 14 residues. The CDR3 sequence: CASRNTVGSEKLFF. For the CDR3, the DNA is TGTGCCAGCAGAAACACAGTTGGTAGTGAAAAACTGTTTTTT.

The chain has TRBV19 and TRBJ2-7; the D gene is possibly TRBD2 (5 bases). The CDR3 is 14 amino acids. CDR1 and CDR2 from the germline V gene are LNHDA and SQIVND (reference sequence). Deletions cut 6 bases from V and 5 bases from J, with 17 bases between. The CDR3: CASSPTGKVNEQYF. The CDR3 nucleotides are TGTGCCAGTAGCCCCACGGGAAAGGTCAACGAGCAGTACTTC.

The J gene is TRBJ2-1, the V gene TRBV7-3, with 13 bases fitting TRBD2. Trimming removed 3 bases from V and 9 bases from J; junction bases left unmatched: 5. This CDR3 region has 15 residues. Per the germline V gene, CDR1 is SGHTA and CDR2 is FQGTGA. In nucleotides, the CDR3 is TGTGCCAGCAGCTTTGGACTAGCGGGAGCTTCTGAGCAGTTCTTC. Its translation: CASSFGLAGASEQFF.

In regard to this clone: Other DNA sequences from this sample encode an identical CDR3 as well. The rearrangement joins TRBV15 to TRBJ1-1; D possibly corresponds to TRBD1 (6 bases). This CDR3 comprises 14 residues. Germline CDR1 reads LNHNV; CDR2 reads YYDKDF (reference sequence). V dropped 3 bases and J dropped 5 bases, with 13 bases sitting between them. CDR3 residues: CATSREGGDTEAFF. Written as DNA, the CDR3 is TGTGCCACCAGCAGGGAGGGGGGGGATACTGAAGCTTTCTTT.

The chain joins TRBV4-2 to TRBJ2-1, with 9 bases matching TRBD1. Germline CDR1 reads LGHNA; CDR2 reads YNFKEQ. This CDR3 has 14 amino acids. The V gene end was trimmed by 4 bases and the J gene end by 8 bases; junction bases not matched to a gene: 6. The CDR3 spells CASSRPGQGDEQFF. The CDR3 DNA follows: TGTGCCAGCAGCCGTCCGGGACAGGGAGATGAGCAGTTCTTC.

This clone has just a few counts. This chain uses TRBV4-2 with TRBJ2-2, with TRBD2 matching over 8 bases. The CDR3 has 17 residues. CDR1 and CDR2 from the germline V gene are LGHNA and YNFKEQ. V gave up 4 bases and J gave up 1 base; unmatched junction bases: 8. CDR3 coding DNA: TGTGCCAGCAGCCCCTCCGCGGCGGGGGGGAACACCGGGGAGCTGTTTTTT. It codes for CASSPSAAGGNTGELFF.

The genes are TRBV27 and TRBJ2-3; 13 bases line up with TRBD2. The trim removed 5 bases at V and 1 base at J, leaving 0 bases unmatched. The CDR3 loop spans 15 amino acids. The germline V gene has CDR1 MNHEY and CDR2 SMNVEV (reference sequence). CDR3 amino acids: CASSGLAGGTDTQYF. In DNA, the CDR3 is TGTGCCAGCAGTGGACTAGCGGGGGGCACAGATACGCAGTATTTT.

V usage is TRBV7-3 and J usage is TRBJ1-3, with a tentative D call TRBD1 (5 bases). The ends were cut back, 6 bases at V and 0 bases at J, with 12 bases in the middle. The CDR3 covers 15 residues. The V gene's germline CDR1 is SGHTA and CDR2 FQGTGA. The CDR3 nucleotides are TGTGCCAGCAGAGGGGACTCTTCCTCTGGAAACACCATATATTTT. Translated, it gives CASRGDSSSGNTIYF.

The V and J genes are TRBV7-2 and TRBJ2-2; the match to TRBD1 covers 9 bases. V trimming: 6 bases; J trimming: 4 bases; junction bases outside the gene matches: 9. The germline gives CDR1 SGHTA, CDR2 FQGNSA. The CDR3 has 16 residues. DNA for the CDR3: TGTGCCAGCAGGCATCCACGGGACAGGGTCACCGGGGAGCTGTTTTTT. This translates into CASRHPRDRVTGELFF.

The V gene is TRBV25-1, the J gene TRBJ1-1, with TRBD1 identical over 7 bases. Germline CDR1 MGHDK, CDR2 SYGVNS. V was pared by 9 bases and J by 4 bases, with 5 bases of the junction left unmatched. The CDR3 covers 12 residues. The DNA of the CDR3 is TGTGCCAGTAGTAGGGGGCTCACTGAAGCTTTCTTT. Its translation is CASSRGLTEAFF.

J is TRBJ1-3 and V is TRBV5-1; weak D call: TRBD1 (6 bases). This CDR3 is built from 14 residues. Germline assignment: CDR1 SGHRS and CDR2 YFSETQ. V was trimmed by 4 bases and J by 0 bases, leaving 8 bases between them. CDR3 bases: TGCGCCAGCAGCACAGGGCCCTCTGGAAACACCATATATTTT. Its translation: CASSTGPSGNTIYF.

This clone was recorded only once. The J gene is TRBJ2-3, the V gene TRBV7-9; 8 bases line up with TRBD2. V was pared by 2 bases and J by 2 bases, with 3 bases of the junction left unmatched. The CDR3 is made up of 15 amino acids. Germline assignment: CDR1 SEHNR and CDR2 FQNEAQ (reference sequence). For the CDR3, the DNA is TGTGCCAGCAGCTTATCACTAGCGGCCACAGATACGCAGTATTTT. Encoded protein: CASSLSLAATDTQYF.

As concerns this clone: This specimen includes other DNA sequences encoding the same CDR3. This rearrangement joins TRBV3-1 (or the pseudogene TRBV3-2) to TRBJ2-1; 13 positions agree with TRBD2. CDR1 and CDR2 (germline): LGHDT, YNNKEL (reference sequence). J lost 9 bases, V lost 4 bases, and 3 bases had no gene match. The CDR3 is 14 amino acids. For the CDR3, the DNA is TGTGCCAGCAGCCTAGGACTAGCGGGAGTTGAGCAGTTCTTC. Translated: CASSLGLAGVEQFF.

Written as DNA, the CDR3 is TGTGCCAGCAGTCCCCGGGACAGGGCGGGCTATGGCTACACCTTC. Amino acids: CASSPRDRAGYGYTF. J is TRBJ1-2 and V is TRBV28, with 9 positions matching TRBD1. CDR1 MDHEN and CDR2 SYDVKM come from the germline V gene. V lost 5 bases and J lost 4; bases outside the gene matches: 8. CDR3 length: 15 residues.

In this sample, this clone turned up once. V and J are TRBV7-2 and TRBJ1-2; tentatively, D is TRBD1 (5 bases). V was cut by 4 bases and J by 5 bases, with 11 bases left in between. CDR3 size: 13 residues. The germline gives CDR1 SGHTA, CDR2 FQGNSA. In nucleotides, the CDR3 is TGTGCCAGCAGCTGGACAAGCAATTATGGCTACACCTTC. Translating it yields CASSWTSNYGYTF.

This clone has just a few counts. The chain couples TRBV12-5 to TRBJ2-5, with TRBD2 matching 12 bases. Germline values: CDR1 LGHNT, CDR2 FRNRAP. Trimming at V came to 5 bases and at J to 0 bases, leaving 10 bases not matched to a gene. There are 18 residues in the CDR3. This CDR3 reads CASGQSSGGALYQETQYF. The DNA for the CDR3 is TGTGCTAGTGGTCAATCTAGCGGGGGGGCCCTGTACCAAGAGACCCAGTACTTC. Supplemented by reference TRBV12-5 and TRBJ2-5, the full variable domain reads DARVTQTPRHKVTEMGQEVTMRCQPILGHNTVFWYRQTMMQGLELLAYFRNRAPLDDSGMPKDRFSAEMPDATLATLKIQPSEPRDSAVYFCASGQSSGGALYQETQYFGPGTRLLVL.